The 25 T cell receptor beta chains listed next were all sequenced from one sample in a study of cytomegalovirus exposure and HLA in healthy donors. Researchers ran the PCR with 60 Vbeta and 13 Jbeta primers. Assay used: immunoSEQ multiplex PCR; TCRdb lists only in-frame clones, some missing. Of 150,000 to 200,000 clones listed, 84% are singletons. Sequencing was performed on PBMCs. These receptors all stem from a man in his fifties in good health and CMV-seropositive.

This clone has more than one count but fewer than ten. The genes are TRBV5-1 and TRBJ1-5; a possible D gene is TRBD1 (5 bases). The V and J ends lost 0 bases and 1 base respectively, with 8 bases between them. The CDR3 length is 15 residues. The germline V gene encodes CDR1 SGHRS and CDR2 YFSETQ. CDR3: CASSLEAGSNQPQHF. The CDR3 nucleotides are TGCGCCAGCAGCTTGGAGGCAGGGAGCAATCAGCCCCAGCATTTT.

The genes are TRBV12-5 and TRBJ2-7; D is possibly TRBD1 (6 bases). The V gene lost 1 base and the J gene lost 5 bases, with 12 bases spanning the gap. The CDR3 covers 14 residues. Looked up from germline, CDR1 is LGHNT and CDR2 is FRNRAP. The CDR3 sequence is CASGLGGGRNEQYF. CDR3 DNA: TGTGCTAGTGGTTTGGGAGGGGGACGCAACGAGCAGTACTTC.

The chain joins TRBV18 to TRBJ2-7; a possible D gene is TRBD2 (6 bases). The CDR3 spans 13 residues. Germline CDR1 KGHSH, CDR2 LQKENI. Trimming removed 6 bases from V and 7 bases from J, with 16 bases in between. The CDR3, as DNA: TGTGCCAGCTCCCCCGAGGGACTTTCAGAGCAGTACTTC. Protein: CASSPEGLSEQYF. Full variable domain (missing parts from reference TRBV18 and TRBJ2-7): NAGVMQNPRHLVRRRGQEARLRCSPMKGHSHVYWYRQLPEEGLKFMVYLQKENIIDESGMPKERFSAEFPKEGPSILRIQQVVRGDSAAYFCASSPEGLSEQYFGPGTRLTVT.

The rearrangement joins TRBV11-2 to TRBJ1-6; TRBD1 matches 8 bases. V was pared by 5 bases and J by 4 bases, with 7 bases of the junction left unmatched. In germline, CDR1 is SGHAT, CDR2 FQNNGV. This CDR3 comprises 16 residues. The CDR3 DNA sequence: TGTGCCAGCAGCCGAACAGGGGGAGGGTATAATTCACCCCTCCACTTT. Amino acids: CASSRTGGGYNSPLHF.

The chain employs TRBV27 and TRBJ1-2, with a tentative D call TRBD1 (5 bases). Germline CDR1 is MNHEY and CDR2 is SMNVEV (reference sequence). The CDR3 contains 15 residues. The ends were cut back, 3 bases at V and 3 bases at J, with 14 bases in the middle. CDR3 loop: CASSLAAGWDYGYTF. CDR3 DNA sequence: TGTGCCAGCAGTTTGGCGGCAGGGTGGGACTATGGCTACACCTTC.

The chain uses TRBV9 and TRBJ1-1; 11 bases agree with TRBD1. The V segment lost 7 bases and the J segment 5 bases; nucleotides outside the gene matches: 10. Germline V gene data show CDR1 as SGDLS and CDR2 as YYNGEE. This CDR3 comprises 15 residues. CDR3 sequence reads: CASARSGTGGTEAFF. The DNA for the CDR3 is TGTGCCAGCGCCAGATCCGGGACAGGGGGAACTGAAGCTTTCTTT.

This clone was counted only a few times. CDR3 nucleotides: TGTGCCAGCAGTTTGGCAGGGCGGTACACTGAAGCTTTCTTT. This codes for CASSLAGRYTEAFF. The chain recombines TRBV27 with TRBJ1-1; D is perhaps TRBD1 (5 bases). Germline CDR1 and CDR2: MNHEY and SMNVEV (reference sequence). Trimming pared 3 bases from V and 3 bases from J, leaving 11 bases between. The CDR3 is 14 amino acids.

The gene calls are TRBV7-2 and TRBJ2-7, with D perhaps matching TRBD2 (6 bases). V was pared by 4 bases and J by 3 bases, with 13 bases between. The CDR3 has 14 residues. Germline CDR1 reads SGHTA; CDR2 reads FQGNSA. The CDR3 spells CASSSRRESYEQYF. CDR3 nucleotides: TGTGCCAGCAGCTCGCGGAGGGAAAGCTACGAGCAGTACTTC.

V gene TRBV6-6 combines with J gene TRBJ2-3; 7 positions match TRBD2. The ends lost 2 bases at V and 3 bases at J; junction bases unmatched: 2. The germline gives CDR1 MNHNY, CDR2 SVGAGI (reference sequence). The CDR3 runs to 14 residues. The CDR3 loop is CASSYAGVTDTQYF. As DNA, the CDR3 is TGTGCCAGCAGTTACGCGGGGGTAACAGATACGCAGTATTTT.

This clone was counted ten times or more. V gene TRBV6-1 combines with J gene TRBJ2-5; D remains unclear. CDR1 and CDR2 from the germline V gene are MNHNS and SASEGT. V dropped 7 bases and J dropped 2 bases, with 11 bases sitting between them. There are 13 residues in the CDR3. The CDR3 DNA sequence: TGTGCCAGCACTATGGCTAGACAAGAGACCCAGTACTTC. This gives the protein CASTMARQETQYF.

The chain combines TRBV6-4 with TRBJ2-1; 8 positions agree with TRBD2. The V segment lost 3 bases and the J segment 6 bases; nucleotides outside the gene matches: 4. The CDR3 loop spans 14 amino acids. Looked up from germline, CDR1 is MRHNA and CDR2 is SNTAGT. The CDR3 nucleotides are TGTGCCAGCAGTGAATGGACTAGCTCCAATGAGCAGTTCTTC. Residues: CASSEWTSSNEQFF.

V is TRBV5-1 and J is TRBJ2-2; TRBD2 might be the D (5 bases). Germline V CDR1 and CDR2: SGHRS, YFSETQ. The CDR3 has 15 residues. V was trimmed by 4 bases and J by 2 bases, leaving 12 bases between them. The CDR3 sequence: CASSPGSRNTGELFF. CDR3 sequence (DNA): TGCGCCAGCAGCCCGGGGTCTAGAAACACCGGGGAGCTGTTTTTT. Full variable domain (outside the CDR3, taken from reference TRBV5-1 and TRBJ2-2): KAGVTQTPRYLIKTRGQQVTLSCSPISGHRSVSWYQQTPGQGLQFLFEYFSETQRNKGNFPGRFSGRQFSNSRSEMNVSTLELGDSALYLCASSPGSRNTGELFFGEGSRLTVL.

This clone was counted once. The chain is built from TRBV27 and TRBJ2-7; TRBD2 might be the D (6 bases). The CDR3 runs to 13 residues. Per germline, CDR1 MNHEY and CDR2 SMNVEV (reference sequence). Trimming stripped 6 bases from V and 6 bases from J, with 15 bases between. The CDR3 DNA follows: TGTGCCAGCAGCCTGGGAGGATTGGGCGAGCAGTACTTC. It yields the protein CASSLGGLGEQYF.

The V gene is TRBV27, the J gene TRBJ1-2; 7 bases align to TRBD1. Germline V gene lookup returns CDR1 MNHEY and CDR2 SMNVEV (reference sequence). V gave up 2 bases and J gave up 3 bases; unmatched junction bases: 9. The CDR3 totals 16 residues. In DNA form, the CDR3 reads TGTGCCAGCAGTTTAACCGGCCGACAGGGCGACTATGGCTACACCTTC. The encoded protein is CASSLTGRQGDYGYTF.

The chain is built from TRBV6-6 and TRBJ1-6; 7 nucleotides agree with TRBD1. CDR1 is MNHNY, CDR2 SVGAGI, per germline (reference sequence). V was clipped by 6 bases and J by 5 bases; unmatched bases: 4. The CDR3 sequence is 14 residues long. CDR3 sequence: CASSRQGNNSPLHF. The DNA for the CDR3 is TGTGCCAGCAGCCGACAGGGTAATAATTCACCCCTCCACTTT.

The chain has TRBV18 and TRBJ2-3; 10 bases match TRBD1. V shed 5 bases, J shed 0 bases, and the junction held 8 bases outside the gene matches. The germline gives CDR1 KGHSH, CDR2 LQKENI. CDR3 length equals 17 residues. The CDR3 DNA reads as TGTGCCAGCTCATTTCGACAGGGGGCTGTGAGCACAGATACGCAGTATTTT. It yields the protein CASSFRQGAVSTDTQYF.

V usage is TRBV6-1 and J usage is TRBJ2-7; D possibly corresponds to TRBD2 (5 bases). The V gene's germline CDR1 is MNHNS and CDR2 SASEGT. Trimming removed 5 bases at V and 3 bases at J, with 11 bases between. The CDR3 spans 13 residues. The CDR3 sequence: CASSLEGIYEQYF. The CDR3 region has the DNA TGTGCCAGCAGTCTCGAGGGAATCTACGAGCAGTACTTC.

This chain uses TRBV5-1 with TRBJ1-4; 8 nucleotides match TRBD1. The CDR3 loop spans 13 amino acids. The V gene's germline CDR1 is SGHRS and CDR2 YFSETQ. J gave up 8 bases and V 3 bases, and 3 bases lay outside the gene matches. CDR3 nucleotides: TGCGCCAGCAGCTCCGGACAGGGCGAAAAACTGTTTTTT. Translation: CASSSGQGEKLFF.

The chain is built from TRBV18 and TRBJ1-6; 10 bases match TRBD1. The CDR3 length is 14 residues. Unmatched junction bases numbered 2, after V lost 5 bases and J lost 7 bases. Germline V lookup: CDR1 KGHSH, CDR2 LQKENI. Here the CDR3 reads CASSDRGLNSPLHF. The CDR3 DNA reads TGTGCCAGCTCAGACAGGGGGCTCAATTCACCCCTCCACTTT.

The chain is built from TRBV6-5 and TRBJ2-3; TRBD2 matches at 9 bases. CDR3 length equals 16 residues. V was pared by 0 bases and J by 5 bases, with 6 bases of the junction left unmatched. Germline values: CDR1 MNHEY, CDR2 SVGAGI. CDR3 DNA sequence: TGTGCCAGCAGTTACTCGAGAGCGGGGGGCCGAGATACGCAGTATTTT. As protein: CASSYSRAGGRDTQYF.

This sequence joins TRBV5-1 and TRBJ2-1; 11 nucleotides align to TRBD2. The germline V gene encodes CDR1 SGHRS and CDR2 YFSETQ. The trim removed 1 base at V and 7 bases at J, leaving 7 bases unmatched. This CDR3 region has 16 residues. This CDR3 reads CASSLSVAGGWNEQFF. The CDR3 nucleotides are TGCGCCAGCAGCTTGTCTGTAGCGGGGGGGTGGAATGAGCAGTTCTTC.

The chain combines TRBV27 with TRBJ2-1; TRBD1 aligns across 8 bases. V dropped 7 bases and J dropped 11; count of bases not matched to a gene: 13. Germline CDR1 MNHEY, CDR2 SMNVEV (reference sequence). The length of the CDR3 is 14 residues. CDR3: CASTSLAGGQQQFF. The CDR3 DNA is TGTGCCAGCACGTCCCTAGCAGGGGGCCAACAGCAGTTCTTC.

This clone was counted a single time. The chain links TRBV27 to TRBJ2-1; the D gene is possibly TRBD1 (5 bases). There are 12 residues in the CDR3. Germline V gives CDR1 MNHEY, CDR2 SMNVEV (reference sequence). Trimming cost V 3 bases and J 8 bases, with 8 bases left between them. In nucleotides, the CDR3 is TGTGCCAGCAGTTTCCTAGGGGATGAGCAGTTCTTC. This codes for CASSFLGDEQFF.

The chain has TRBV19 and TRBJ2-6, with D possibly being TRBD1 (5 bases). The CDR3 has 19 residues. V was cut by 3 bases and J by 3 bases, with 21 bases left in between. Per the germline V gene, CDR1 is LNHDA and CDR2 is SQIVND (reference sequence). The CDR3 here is CASSIRQGGLFGGANVLTF. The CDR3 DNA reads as TGTGCCAGTAGTATTAGGCAGGGCGGTTTATTTGGTGGGGCCAACGTCCTGACTTTC.

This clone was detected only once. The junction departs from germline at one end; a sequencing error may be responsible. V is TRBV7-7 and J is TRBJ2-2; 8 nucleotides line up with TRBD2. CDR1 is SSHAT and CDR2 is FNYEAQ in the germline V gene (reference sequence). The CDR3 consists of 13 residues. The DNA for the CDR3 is TGTGCTAGCACCACGCGGGAGGCCGGGGAGCTGTTTTTT. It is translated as CASTTREAGELFF. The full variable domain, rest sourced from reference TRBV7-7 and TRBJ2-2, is GAGVSQSPRYKVTKRGQDVTLRCDPISSHATLYWYQQALGQGPEFLTYFNYEAQPDKSGLPSDRFSAERPEGSISTLTIQRTEQRDSAMYRCASTTREAGELFFGEGSRLTVL.